The next 14 T cell receptor beta chains were all read from a single sample in a study of CXCR3-negative and CXCR3-positive naive CD8 T cells. Notes on the study in general: In CXCR3-positive naive cells, the TRB CDR3s were more hydrophobic than in CXCR3-negative naive cells.

Carrying UMI labels, the TRB cDNA libraries were prepared through 5' RACE. TCRdb re-called the 5' RACE reads and catalogs CDR3 proteins one per entry, DNA excluded. Its clone listing holds 55,000 to 65,000 distinct CDR3 sequences. For these TCRs, the target antigens are not known. Material: naive CXCR3+ CD8+ T cells from blood. Indicated subset: CD45RO-CCR7+CD27+CD95- naive CD8+ T cells expressing CXCR3 (TNR3+). These receptor sequences come from a human donor in good health. Some clones in this sample may be carry-over from other donors' samples.

The chain recombines TRBV5-1 with TRBJ2-5; TCRdb gives TRBD2 as the D gene, but with no DNA this cannot be confirmed. This CDR3 region has 16 residues. The germline V gene encodes CDR1 SGHRS and CDR2 YFSETQ. CDR3 protein: CASSLALNTREETQYF.

The chain is built from TRBV28 and TRBJ1-1; TCRdb picks TRBD1, but there is no DNA to check that call. The CDR3 extends over 15 amino acids. The germline V gene has CDR1 MDHEN and CDR2 SYDVKM. This CDR3 is CASSLSHRANTEAFF.

This chain joins TRBV11-2 and TRBJ2-2. Germline values: CDR1 SGHAT, CDR2 FQNNGV. This CDR3 comprises 15 residues. This CDR3 reads CASSRITGSTGELFF.

V gene TRBV4-1 combines with J gene TRBJ2-1. The CDR3 loop spans 16 amino acids. CDR1 is MGHRA and CDR2 is YSYEKL in the germline V gene. This CDR3 is CASSQREGRTYNEQFF.

The J gene is TRBJ1-2, the V gene TRBV7-2; TCRdb's D call, TRBD1, is unchecked because there is no DNA. CDR3 size: 14 residues. The germline V gene has CDR1 SGHTA and CDR2 FQGNSA. CDR3 sequence: CASSLDPGFRGYTF.

The chain recombines TRBV7-9 with TRBJ1-1; no DNA is available, so the TRBD1 call from TCRdb remains unchecked. The CDR3 loop spans 15 amino acids. The germline V gene has CDR1 SEHNR and CDR2 FQNEAQ (reference sequence). The CDR3 sequence: CASSSLVGPDTEAFF. Full variable domain (missing parts from reference TRBV7-9 and TRBJ1-1): DTGVSQNPRHKITKRGQNVTFRCDPISEHNRLYWYRQTLGQGPEFLTYFQNEAQLEKSRLLSDRFSAERPKGSFSTLEIQRTEQGDSAMYLCASSSLVGPDTEAFFGQGTRLTVV.

V is TRBV7-3 and J is TRBJ2-1. The CDR3 spans 15 residues. Germline V gene data show CDR1 as SGHTA and CDR2 as FQGTGA. The CDR3 loop reads CASSPELGSYNEQFF.

The chain has TRBV4-3 and TRBJ2-7; TCRdb indicates TRBD1, and absent DNA this call remains unverified. This CDR3 contains 15 residues. CDR1 is LGHNA and CDR2 is YSLEER in the germline V gene. The CDR3 sequence is CASSQGRTDYYEQYF.

The V and J genes are TRBV5-6 and TRBJ2-2; TCRdb outputs TRBD2, but without DNA this stays unchecked. The CDR3 runs 19 residues. Germline assignment: CDR1 SGHDT and CDR2 YYEEEE. The CDR3 sequence: CASSVGTLAGYTPTGELFF.

V gene TRBV6-5 combines with J gene TRBJ1-3; TCRdb's D call, TRBD1, is unchecked because there is no DNA. Germline CDR1 and CDR2: MNHEY and SVGAGI. This CDR3 region has 16 residues. CDR3 sequence reads: CASSSGQGDSGNTIYF.

The chain couples TRBV7-9 to TRBJ1-5; checking the TCRdb D call of TRBD1 is not possible without DNA. CDR3 length: 13 residues. Germline V gene sequence: CDR1 SEHNR, CDR2 FQNEAQ (reference sequence). CDR3 region: CASSPGGPGPQHF. Variable domain in full (rest from reference TRBV7-9 and TRBJ1-5): DTGVSQNPRHKITKRGQNVTFRCDPISEHNRLYWYRQTLGQGPEFLTYFQNEAQLEKSRLLSDRFSAERPKGSFSTLEIQRTEQGDSAMYLCASSPGGPGPQHFGDGTRLSIL.

V gene TRBV12-3 or TRBV12-4 combines with J gene TRBJ2-5; TCRdb's D call of TRBD1 is untestable without DNA. The CDR3 extends over 14 amino acids. The CDR3 region is CASSTPGSLETQYF.

V and J are TRBV27 and TRBJ2-1; TCRdb gives TRBD1 as the D gene, but with no DNA this cannot be confirmed. Germline V gene sequence: CDR1 MNHEY, CDR2 SMNVEV (reference sequence). This CDR3 has 15 amino acids. This CDR3 reads CASSWEGATYNEQFF.

The chain joins TRBV11-1 to TRBJ2-5; TCRdb designates TRBD1, a call that cannot be tested without DNA. The CDR3 totals 15 residues. CDR1 and CDR2 from the germline V gene are SGHAT and FQDESV (reference sequence). CDR3 residues: CASRSGQGTQETQYF.